The 22 T cell receptor beta chains below were found in one sample sequenced in a study of technical replicates of blood from several donors. The data were produced by immunoSEQ multiplex PCR, yet TCRdb's version contains in-frame clones alone and is incomplete. The table shows 65,000 to 85,000 clones, with 85% to 95% occurring only once. Sequenced input: T cells isolated from PBMCs. These receptors originate from a human donor in good health.

Only a few counts were recorded for this clone. The genes are TRBV9 and TRBJ1-1; perhaps TRBD1 as D (5 bases). Germline CDR1 SGDLS, CDR2 YYNGEE. The CDR3 spans 14 residues. V was trimmed by 2 bases and J by 6 bases, leaving 14 bases between them. The CDR3 protein is CASSVVSGYAEAFF. DNA for the CDR3: TGTGCCAGCAGCGTGGTTTCAGGGTACGCTGAAGCTTTCTTT.

The chain uses TRBV6-5 and TRBJ2-1, with D perhaps matching TRBD1 (5 bases). The germline gives CDR1 MNHEY, CDR2 SVGAGI. This CDR3 has 14 residues. The V gene lost 0 bases and the J gene lost 5 bases, with 8 bases spanning the gap. The CDR3 coding sequence is TGTGCCAGCAGTTACTCGCAGACAGACAATGAGCAGTTCTTC. The encoded protein is CASSYSQTDNEQFF.

The chain couples TRBV7-6 to TRBJ2-7, with 7 bases matching TRBD2. CDR1 SGHVS and CDR2 FNYEAQ come from the germline V gene. J lost 7 bases, V lost 2 bases, and 11 bases had no gene match. The CDR3 sequence is 15 residues long. CDR3 DNA: TGTGCCAGCAGCTTAAACGCGGGAGTGGGGGGGGAGCAGTACTTC. Protein product: CASSLNAGVGGEQYF. Full variable domain (rest looked up from reference TRBV7-6 and TRBJ2-7): GAGVSQSPRYKVTKRGQDVALRCDPISGHVSLYWYRQALGQGPEFLTYFNYEAQQDKSGLPNDRFSAERPEGSISTLTIQRTEQRDSAMYRCASSLNAGVGGEQYFGPGTRLTVT.

This chain joins TRBV2 and TRBJ2-4, with D hard to call. This CDR3 comprises 14 residues. Per germline, CDR1 SNHLY and CDR2 FYNNEI. The V gene lost 2 bases and the J gene lost 0 bases, with 5 bases spanning the gap. CDR3: CASSEIEAKNIQYF. CDR3 nucleotides: TGTGCCAGCAGTGAAATAGAAGCCAAAAACATTCAGTACTTC.

The V gene is TRBV28, the J gene TRBJ2-7; 10 bases line up with TRBD2. V was pared by 3 bases and J by 6 bases, with 5 bases of the junction left unmatched. Per germline, CDR1 MDHEN and CDR2 SYDVKM. The CDR3 has 14 amino acids. This CDR3 reads CASSFPRTSGEQYF. CDR3 nucleotide sequence: TGTGCCAGCAGTTTCCCCCGGACTAGCGGCGAGCAGTACTTC.

The sample holds a few counts of this clone. The V call is TRBV18, the J call TRBJ1-2, with D perhaps matching TRBD1 (5 bases). V lost 10 bases and J 3 bases, leaving 15 bases between the germline ends. The CDR3 extends over 13 amino acids. In germline, CDR1 is KGHSH, CDR2 LQKENI. CDR3: CATYRPGDYGYTF. CDR3 sequence (DNA): TGTGCCACCTACCGTCCGGGGGACTATGGCTACACCTTC.

This chain uses TRBV6-5 with TRBJ2-7; D perhaps matches TRBD1 (6 bases). The V gene's germline CDR1 is MNHEY and CDR2 SVGAGI. V was shortened by 8 bases and J by 0 bases, with 14 bases between the two germline ends. This CDR3 has 14 residues. The CDR3 bases are TGTGCCAGCGGACGGGACAAGACCTCCTACGAGCAGTACTTC. The encoded protein is CASGRDKTSYEQYF.

CDR3 protein: CASSSAGQGNQPQHF. Here the CDR3 DNA reads TGTGCCAGCAGTTCAGCGGGACAGGGGAATCAGCCCCAGCATTTT. The chain combines TRBV28 with TRBJ1-5; 10 positions match TRBD1. Trimming took 4 bases from V and 4 from J; bases not matched to a gene: 4. CDR1 and CDR2 from the germline V gene are MDHEN and SYDVKM. The CDR3 is 15 amino acids.

The chain uses TRBV9 and TRBJ1-1, with TRBD1 as a possible D gene (6 bases). The CDR3 runs to 13 residues. Germline lookup yields CDR1 SGDLS and CDR2 YYNGEE. Trimming removed 3 bases from V and 6 bases from J, with 12 bases in between. In DNA, the CDR3 is TGTGCCAGCAGCGGACAAACAGGGCCTGAAGCTTTCTTT. It is translated as CASSGQTGPEAFF.

This chain joins TRBV5-6 and TRBJ2-6; D might be TRBD1 (5 bases). CDR3 size: 15 residues. Germline CDR1 reads SGHDT; CDR2 reads YYEEEE. V was shortened by 6 bases and J by 4 bases, with 14 bases between the two germline ends. CDR3 in DNA: TGTGCCAGCACCCCAGGGTTGAGCGGGGCCAACGTCCTGACTTTC. Protein product: CASTPGLSGANVLTF.

This chain connects TRBV9 to TRBJ2-1; 13 bases map to TRBD2. The CDR3 is 18 amino acids. V shed 0 bases, J shed 3 bases, and the junction held 6 bases outside the gene matches. The germline CDR1 and CDR2 sequences are SGDLS and YYNGEE. CDR3 bases: TGTGCCAGCAGCGTAGGGGTGGGACTAGCGGGGATCTACAATGAGCAGTTCTTC. Amino acid sequence: CASSVGVGLAGIYNEQFF.

J is TRBJ2-7 and V is TRBV9; perhaps TRBD1 as D (6 bases). The germline gives CDR1 SGDLS, CDR2 YYNGEE. The CDR3 has 15 residues. The ends were cut back, 0 bases at V and 1 base at J, with 11 bases in the middle. The CDR3 bases are TGTGCCAGCAGCGTAGAGGGACATAGTTCCTACGAGCAGTACTTC. Translating it yields CASSVEGHSSYEQYF.

The rearrangement uses TRBV4-3 and TRBJ1-2; possible D gene TRBD1, 6 bases. V lost 4 bases to trimming and J lost 7 bases, with 16 bases between them. The V gene's germline CDR1 is LGHNA and CDR2 YSLEER. This CDR3 is 14 amino acids long. The CDR3 nucleotides are TGCGCCAGCAGCCTCCGAGGGGGGGCGCTTGGCTACACCTTC. It codes for CASSLRGGALGYTF.

This clone was detected only a few times. V usage is TRBV30 and J usage is TRBJ1-1; D might be TRBD1 (6 bases). The CDR3 runs 14 residues. V shed 2 bases and J shed 5 bases, with 15 bases lying between them. In germline, CDR1 is GTSNPN, CDR2 SVGIG (reference sequence). Written as DNA, the CDR3 is TGTGCCTGGAGTTCTCACTCAGGGGTGACTGAAGCTTTCTTT. It yields the protein CAWSSHSGVTEAFF. Together with reference TRBV30 and TRBJ1-1, the CDR3 gives the full variable domain: SQTIHQWPATLVQPVGSPLSLECTVEGTSNPNLYWYRQAAGRGLQLLFYSVGIGQISSEVPQNLSASRPQDRQFILSSKKLLLSDSGFYLCAWSSHSGVTEAFFGQGTRLTVV.

This sequence joins TRBV6-5 and TRBJ1-1; D is perhaps TRBD1 (5 bases). Trimming took off 4 bases at V and 4 bases at J, with 10 bases between the two ends. Germline V CDR1 and CDR2: MNHEY, SVGAGI. The CDR3 extends over 13 amino acids. CDR3 DNA: TGTGCCAGCAGTTCCAGGGCACGCACTGAAGCTTTCTTT. Translation: CASSSRARTEAFF.

J is TRBJ2-7 and V is TRBV6-5; TRBD1 aligns across 8 bases. CDR3 size: 14 residues. Germline CDR1 reads MNHEY; CDR2 reads SVGAGI. The J segment lost 7 bases and the V segment lost 2 bases, leaving 7 bases of the junction unmatched. The CDR3 nucleotides read TGTGCCAGCAGTTACGACAGGGGTCGTGGAGAGCAGTACTTC. Amino acid sequence: CASSYDRGRGEQYF.

This clone was picked up one time. The chain uses TRBV18 and TRBJ2-7; 12 nucleotides align to TRBD2. CDR3 length: 14 amino acids. With V trimmed by 3 bases and J by 4 bases, 1 base remained unmatched. Germline CDR1 reads KGHSH; CDR2 reads LQKENI. CDR3 in DNA: TGTGCCAGCTCACCGGGACTAGCGGGTTACGAGCAGTACTTC. Amino acid sequence: CASSPGLAGYEQYF.

V usage is TRBV28 and J usage is TRBJ2-5; 9 bases match TRBD2. Germline-derived CDR1 and CDR2 are MDHEN and SYDVKM. The CDR3 has 16 residues. Trimming took 2 bases from V and 5 from J; bases not matched to a gene: 9. CDR3 sequence reads: CASSLEVAGVPETQYF. In nucleotides, the CDR3 is TGTGCCAGCAGTTTAGAGGTAGCGGGAGTACCCGAGACCCAGTACTTC.

This chain links TRBV10-3 with TRBJ2-3; 8 bases are shared with TRBD1. The CDR3 spans 20 residues. Germline CDR1 ENHRY, CDR2 SYGVKD. V lost 4 bases to trimming and J lost 2 bases; unmatched junction nucleotides: 20. The CDR3 DNA follows: TGTGCCATCAGTGGTACCGGGACAGGTGCCCGACCGGCGGACACAGATACGCAGTATTTT. This gives the protein CAISGTGTGARPADTDTQYF.

V usage is TRBV9 and J usage is TRBJ1-1, with a weak D call TRBD1 (6 bases). Between the trimmed V and J ends, which lost 0 bases and 1 base, there was a span of 10 bases. This CDR3 has 15 amino acids. Germline CDR1 and CDR2: SGDLS and YYNGEE. CDR3 amino acids: CASSVALGGNTEAFF. CDR3 DNA sequence: TGTGCCAGCAGCGTAGCTCTAGGGGGGAACACTGAAGCTTTCTTT.

V is TRBV11-2 and J is TRBJ2-3, with TRBD2 matching over 13 bases. There are 17 residues in the CDR3. Germline loops: CDR1 SGHAT, CDR2 FQNNGV. The ends lost 1 base at V and 6 bases at J; junction bases unmatched: 7. The CDR3 loop is CASSLAGLAGDVDTQYF. CDR3 coding DNA: TGTGCCAGCAGCTTAGCCGGACTAGCGGGAGACGTTGATACGCAGTATTTT.

V and J are TRBV7-3 and TRBJ2-1, with TRBD2 identical over 7 bases. Germline CDR1 reads SGHTA; CDR2 reads FQGTGA. The CDR3 consists of 15 residues. V gave up 1 base and J gave up 9 bases; unmatched junction bases: 9. The CDR3, as DNA: TGTGCCAGCAGCTTAATGGCGGGAGATAGGATTGAGCAGTTCTTC. Its translation is CASSLMAGDRIEQFF.